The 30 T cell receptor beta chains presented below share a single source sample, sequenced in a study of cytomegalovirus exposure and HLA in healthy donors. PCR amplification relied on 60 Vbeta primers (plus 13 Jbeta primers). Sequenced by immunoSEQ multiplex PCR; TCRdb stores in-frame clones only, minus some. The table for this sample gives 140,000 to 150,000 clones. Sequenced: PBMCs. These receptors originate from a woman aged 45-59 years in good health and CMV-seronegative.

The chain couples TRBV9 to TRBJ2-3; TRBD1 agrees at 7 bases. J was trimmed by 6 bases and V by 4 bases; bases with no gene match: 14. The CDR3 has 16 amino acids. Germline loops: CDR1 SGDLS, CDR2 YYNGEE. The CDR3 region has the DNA TGTGCCAGCAGCTTATACGACAGGGTTCGTATTGATACGCAGTATTTT. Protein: CASSLYDRVRIDTQYF.

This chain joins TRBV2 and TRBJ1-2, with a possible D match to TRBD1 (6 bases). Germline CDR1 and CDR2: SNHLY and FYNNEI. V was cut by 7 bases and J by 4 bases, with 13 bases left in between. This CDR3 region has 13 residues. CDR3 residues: CASMGGGPYGYTF. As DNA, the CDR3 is TGTGCCAGCATGGGGGGGGGCCCCTATGGCTACACCTTC. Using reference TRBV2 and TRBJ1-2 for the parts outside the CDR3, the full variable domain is EPEVTQTPSHQVTQMGQEVILRCVPISNHLYFYWYRQILGQKVEFLVSFYNNEISEKSEIFDDQFSVERPDGSNFTLKIRSTKLEDSAMYFCASMGGGPYGYTFGSGTRLTVV.

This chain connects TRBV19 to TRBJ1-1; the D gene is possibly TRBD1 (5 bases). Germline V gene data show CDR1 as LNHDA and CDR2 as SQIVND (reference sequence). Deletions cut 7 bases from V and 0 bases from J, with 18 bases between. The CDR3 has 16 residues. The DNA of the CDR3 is TGTGCCAGTACGTGGGGCGGGAGATCCATGAACACTGAAGCTTTCTTT. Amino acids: CASTWGGRSMNTEAFF.

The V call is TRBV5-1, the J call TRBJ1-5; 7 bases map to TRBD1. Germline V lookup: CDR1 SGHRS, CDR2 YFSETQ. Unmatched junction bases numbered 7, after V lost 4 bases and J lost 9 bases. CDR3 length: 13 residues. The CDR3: CASSVTGSWPQHF. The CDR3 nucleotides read TGCGCCAGCAGCGTGACAGGGTCGTGGCCCCAGCATTTT.

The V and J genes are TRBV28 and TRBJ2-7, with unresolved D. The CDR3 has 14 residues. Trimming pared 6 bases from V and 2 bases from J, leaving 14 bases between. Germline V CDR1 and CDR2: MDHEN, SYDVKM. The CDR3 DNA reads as TGTGCCAGCAGACCCCTGGAGACCGCCTACGAGCAGTACTTC. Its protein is CASRPLETAYEQYF.

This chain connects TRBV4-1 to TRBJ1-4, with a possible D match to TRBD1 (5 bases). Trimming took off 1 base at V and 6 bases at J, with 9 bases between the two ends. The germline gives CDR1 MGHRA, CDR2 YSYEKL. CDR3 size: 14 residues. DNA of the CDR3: TGCGCCAGCAGCCAAGGTAGACAGTATGAAAAACTGTTTTTT. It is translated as CASSQGRQYEKLFF.

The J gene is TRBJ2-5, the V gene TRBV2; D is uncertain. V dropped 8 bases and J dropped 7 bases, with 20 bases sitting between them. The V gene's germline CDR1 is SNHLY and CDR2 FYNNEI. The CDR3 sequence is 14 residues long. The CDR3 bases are TGTGCCAGCCCCCCCGCCGACTCCGCCGGGACCCAGTACTTC. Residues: CASPPADSAGTQYF.

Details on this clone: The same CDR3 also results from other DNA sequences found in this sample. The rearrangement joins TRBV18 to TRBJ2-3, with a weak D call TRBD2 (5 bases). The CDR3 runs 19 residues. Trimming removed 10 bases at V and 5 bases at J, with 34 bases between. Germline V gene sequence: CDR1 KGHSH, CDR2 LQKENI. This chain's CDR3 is CATRPLIGEGVIKGDTQYF. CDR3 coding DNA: TGTGCCACCCGCCCCCTAATTGGAGAGGGAGTCATTAAGGGAGATACGCAGTATTTT.

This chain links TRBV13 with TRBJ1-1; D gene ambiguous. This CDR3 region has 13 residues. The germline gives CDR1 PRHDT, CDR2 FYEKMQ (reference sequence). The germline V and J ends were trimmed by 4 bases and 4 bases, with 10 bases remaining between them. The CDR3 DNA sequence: TGTGCCAGCAGCTACGGCCGAGGCACTGAAGCTTTCTTT. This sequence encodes CASSYGRGTEAFF.

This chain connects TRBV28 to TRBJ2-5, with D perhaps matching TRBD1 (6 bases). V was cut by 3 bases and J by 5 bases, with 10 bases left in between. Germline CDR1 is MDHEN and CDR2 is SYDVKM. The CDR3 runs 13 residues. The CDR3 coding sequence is TGTGCCAGCAGTTTGAGGACAGTGGAGACCCAGTACTTC. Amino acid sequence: CASSLRTVETQYF.

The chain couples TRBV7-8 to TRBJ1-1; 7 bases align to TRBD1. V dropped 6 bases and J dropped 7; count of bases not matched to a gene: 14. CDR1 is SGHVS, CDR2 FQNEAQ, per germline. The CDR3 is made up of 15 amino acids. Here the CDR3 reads CASRISGGGGREAFF. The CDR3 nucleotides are TGTGCCAGCAGAATTAGCGGAGGAGGGGGCCGTGAAGCTTTCTTT.

CDR3 in DNA: TGTGCCAGCAGCTTATATTCAGCGGGGGCGTCCTACAATGAGCAGTTCTTC. It specifies CASSLYSAGASYNEQFF. V gene TRBV11-3 combines with J gene TRBJ2-1, with TRBD2 identical over 8 bases. Germline assignment: CDR1 SGHNT and CDR2 YENEEA. The CDR3 loop spans 17 amino acids. V lost 2 bases to trimming and J lost 1 base; unmatched junction nucleotides: 7.

The CDR3 loop is CASSPRQVSSYNEQFF. DNA for the CDR3: TGTGCCAGCAGCCCCCGACAGGTGAGCTCCTACAATGAGCAGTTCTTC. The chain carries TRBV7-9 and TRBJ2-1; maybe TRBD1 (6 bases). Germline lookup yields CDR1 SEHNR and CDR2 FQNEAQ (reference sequence). The CDR3 covers 16 residues. Trimming left V 5 bases short and J 0 bases short, with 14 bases between.

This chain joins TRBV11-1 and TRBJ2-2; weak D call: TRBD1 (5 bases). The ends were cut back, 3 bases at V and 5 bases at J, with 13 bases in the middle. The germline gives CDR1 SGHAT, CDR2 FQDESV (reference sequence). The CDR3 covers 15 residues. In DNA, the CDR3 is TGTGCCAGCAGCTTTATCCAGGGAAATACCGGGGAGCTGTTTTTT. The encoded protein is CASSFIQGNTGELFF. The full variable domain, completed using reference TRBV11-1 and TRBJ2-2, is EAEVAQSPRYKITEKSQAVAFWCDPISGHATLYWYRQILGQGPELLVQFQDESVVDDSQLPKDRFSAERLKGVDSTLKIQPAELGDSAMYLCASSFIQGNTGELFFGEGSRLTVL.

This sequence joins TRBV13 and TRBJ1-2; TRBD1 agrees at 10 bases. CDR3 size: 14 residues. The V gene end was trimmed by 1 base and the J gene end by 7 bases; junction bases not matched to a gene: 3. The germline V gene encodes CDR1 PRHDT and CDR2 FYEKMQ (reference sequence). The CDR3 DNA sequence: TGTGCCAGCAGCTTAGAGAGACAGGGGGCTGGCTACACCTTC. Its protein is CASSLERQGAGYTF.

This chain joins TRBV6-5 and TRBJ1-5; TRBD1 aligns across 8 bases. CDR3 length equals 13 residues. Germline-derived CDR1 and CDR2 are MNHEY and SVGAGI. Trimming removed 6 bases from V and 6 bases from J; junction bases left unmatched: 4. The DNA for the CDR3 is TGTGCCAGCAGCCTCCAGGGGGCTCAGCCCCAGCATTTT. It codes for CASSLQGAQPQHF.

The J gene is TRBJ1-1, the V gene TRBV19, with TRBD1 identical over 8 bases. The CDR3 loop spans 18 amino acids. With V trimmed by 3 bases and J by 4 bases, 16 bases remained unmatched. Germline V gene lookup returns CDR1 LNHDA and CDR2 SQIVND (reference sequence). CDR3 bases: TGTGCCAGTAGTATTCCGGGACAGGCCCGTCTACTGGTCACTGAAGCTTTCTTT. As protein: CASSIPGQARLLVTEAFF. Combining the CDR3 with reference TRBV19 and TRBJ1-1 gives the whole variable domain DGGITQSPKYLFRKEGQNVTLSCEQNLNHDAMYWYRQDPGQGLRLIYYSQIVNDFQKGDIAEGYSVSREKKESFPLTVTSAQKNPTAFYLCASSIPGQARLLVTEAFFGQGTRLTVV.

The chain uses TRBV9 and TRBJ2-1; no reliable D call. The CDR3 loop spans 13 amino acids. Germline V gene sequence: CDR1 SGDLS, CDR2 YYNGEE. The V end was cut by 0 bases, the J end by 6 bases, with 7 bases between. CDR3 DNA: TGTGCCAGCAGCGTAGGAGAACTCAATGAGCAGTTCTTC. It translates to CASSVGELNEQFF. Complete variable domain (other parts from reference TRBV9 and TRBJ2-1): DSGVTQTPKHLITATGQRVTLRCSPRSGDLSVYWYQQSLDQGLQFLIQYYNGEERAKGNILERFSAQQFPDLHSELNLSSLELGDSALYFCASSVGELNEQFFGPGTRLTVL.

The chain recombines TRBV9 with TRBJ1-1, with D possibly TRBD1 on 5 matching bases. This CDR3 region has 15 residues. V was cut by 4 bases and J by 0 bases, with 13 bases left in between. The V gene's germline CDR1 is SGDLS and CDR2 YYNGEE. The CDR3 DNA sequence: TGTGCCAGCAGCCTGACGACAGACATGAACACTGAAGCTTTCTTT. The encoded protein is CASSLTTDMNTEAFF.

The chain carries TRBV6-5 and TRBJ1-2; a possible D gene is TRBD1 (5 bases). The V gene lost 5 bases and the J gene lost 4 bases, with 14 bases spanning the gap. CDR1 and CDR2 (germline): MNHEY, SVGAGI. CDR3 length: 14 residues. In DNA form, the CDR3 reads TGTGCCAGCAGTCTGACAGCTTGGAGCTATGGCTACACCTTC. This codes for CASSLTAWSYGYTF.

The CDR3 nucleotides read TGTGCCAGCTCACCAAGGGTAGCGGGGGGCCGCACAGATACGCAGTATTTT. Its protein product is CASSPRVAGGRTDTQYF. The chain carries TRBV18 and TRBJ2-3; 10 nucleotides align to TRBD2. The CDR3 loop spans 17 amino acids. V dropped 2 bases and J dropped 1; count of bases not matched to a gene: 6. CDR1 and CDR2 from the germline V gene are KGHSH and LQKENI.

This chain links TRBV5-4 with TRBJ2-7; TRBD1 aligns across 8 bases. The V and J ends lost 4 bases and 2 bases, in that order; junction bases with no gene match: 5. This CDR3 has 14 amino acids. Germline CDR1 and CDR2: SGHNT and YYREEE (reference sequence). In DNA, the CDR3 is TGTGCCAGCAGCAAGGGACAGGACGCCTACGAGCAGTACTTC. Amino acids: CASSKGQDAYEQYF.

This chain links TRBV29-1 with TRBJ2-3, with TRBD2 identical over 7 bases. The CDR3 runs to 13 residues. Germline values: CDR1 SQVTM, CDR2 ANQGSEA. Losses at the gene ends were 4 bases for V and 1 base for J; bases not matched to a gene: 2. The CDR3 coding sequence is TGCAGCGTTGGGCTAGCGGGCACAGATACGCAGTATTTT. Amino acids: CSVGLAGTDTQYF.

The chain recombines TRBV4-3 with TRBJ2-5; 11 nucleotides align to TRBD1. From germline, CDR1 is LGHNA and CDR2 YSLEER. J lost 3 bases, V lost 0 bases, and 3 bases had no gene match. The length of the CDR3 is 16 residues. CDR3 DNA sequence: TGCGCCAGCAGCCAAGACCGGACAGGGGGCAAAGAGACCCAGTACTTC. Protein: CASSQDRTGGKETQYF.

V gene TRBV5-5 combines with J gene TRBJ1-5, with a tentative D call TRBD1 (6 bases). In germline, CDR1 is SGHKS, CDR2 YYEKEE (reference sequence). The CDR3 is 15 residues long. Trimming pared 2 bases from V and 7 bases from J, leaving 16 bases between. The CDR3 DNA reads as TGTGCCAGCAGCTTCCAGGGGTTGGTGAGCCAGCCCCAGCATTTT. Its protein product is CASSFQGLVSQPQHF.

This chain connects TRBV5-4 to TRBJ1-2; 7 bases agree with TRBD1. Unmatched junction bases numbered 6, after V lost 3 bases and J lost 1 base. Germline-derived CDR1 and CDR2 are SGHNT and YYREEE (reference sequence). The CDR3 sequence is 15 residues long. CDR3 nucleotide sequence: TGTGCCAGCAGCTCGCGACAGGGAAATAACTATGGCTACACCTTC. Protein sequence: CASSSRQGNNYGYTF.

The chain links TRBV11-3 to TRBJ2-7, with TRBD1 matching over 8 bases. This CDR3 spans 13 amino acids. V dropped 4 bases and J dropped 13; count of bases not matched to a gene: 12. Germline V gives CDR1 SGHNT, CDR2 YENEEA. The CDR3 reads CASSSSRDRSLYF. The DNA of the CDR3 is TGTGCCAGCAGCTCGTCCCGGGACAGGTCCCTATACTTC.

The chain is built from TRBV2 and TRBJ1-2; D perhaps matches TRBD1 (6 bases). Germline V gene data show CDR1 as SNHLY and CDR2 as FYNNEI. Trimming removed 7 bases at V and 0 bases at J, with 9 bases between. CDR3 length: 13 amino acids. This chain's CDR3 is CASTRTANYGYTF. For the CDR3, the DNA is TGTGCCAGCACCAGGACAGCTAACTATGGCTACACCTTC.

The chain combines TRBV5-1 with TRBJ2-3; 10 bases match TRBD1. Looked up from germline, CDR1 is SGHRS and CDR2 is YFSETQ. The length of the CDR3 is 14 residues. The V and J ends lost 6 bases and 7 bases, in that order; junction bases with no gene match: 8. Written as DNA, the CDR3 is TGCGCCAGCACCCCGGACAGGGGGGATAATACGCAGTATTTT. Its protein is CASTPDRGDNTQYF. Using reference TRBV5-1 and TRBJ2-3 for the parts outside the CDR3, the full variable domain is KAGVTQTPRYLIKTRGQQVTLSCSPISGHRSVSWYQQTPGQGLQFLFEYFSETQRNKGNFPGRFSGRQFSNSRSEMNVSTLELGDSALYLCASTPDRGDNTQYFGPGTRLTVL.

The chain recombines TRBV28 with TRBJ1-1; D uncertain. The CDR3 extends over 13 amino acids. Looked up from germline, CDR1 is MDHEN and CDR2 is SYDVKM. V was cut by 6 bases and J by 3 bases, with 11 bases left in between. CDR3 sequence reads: CASSLKQYTEAFF. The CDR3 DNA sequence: TGTGCCAGCAGCCTCAAACAGTACACTGAAGCTTTCTTT.